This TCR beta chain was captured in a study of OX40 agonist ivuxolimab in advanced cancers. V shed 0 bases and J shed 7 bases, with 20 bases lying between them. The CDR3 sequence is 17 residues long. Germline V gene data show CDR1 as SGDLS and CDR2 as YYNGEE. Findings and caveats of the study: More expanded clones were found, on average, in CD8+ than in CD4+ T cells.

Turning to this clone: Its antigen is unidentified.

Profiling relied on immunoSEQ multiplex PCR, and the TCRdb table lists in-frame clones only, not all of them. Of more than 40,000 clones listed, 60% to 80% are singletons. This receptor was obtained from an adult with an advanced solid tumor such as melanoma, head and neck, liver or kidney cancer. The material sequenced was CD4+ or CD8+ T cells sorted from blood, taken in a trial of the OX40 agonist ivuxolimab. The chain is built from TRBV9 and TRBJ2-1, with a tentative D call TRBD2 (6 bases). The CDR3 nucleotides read TGTGCCAGCAGCGTAGAGTTGGGGGTAGGGCGGGAAAATGAGCAGTTCTTC. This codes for CASSVELGVGRENEQFF.